This passage covers 30 T cell receptor beta chains from one sample sequenced in a study of T-cell memory formation after mild COVID-19. A single record per CDR3 protein comes from TCRdb applying MiXCR to the 5' RACE reads. The sample yields roughly 370,000 distinct CDR3 sequences, more than 15% seen once. Sample: PBMCs or a T cell subset sorted from them (not recorded which). The receptors come from a man aged 18 to 30 who had mild COVID-19 (a few samples of this study predate the infection). Cell type and time point are not known.

This clonotype was detected many times. This sequence joins TRBV20-1 and TRBJ2-5; D possibly corresponds to TRBD2 (5 bases). The ends were cut back, 5 bases at V and 3 bases at J, with 10 bases in the middle. Germline CDR1 DFQATT, CDR2 SNEGSKA (reference sequence). This CDR3 is 12 amino acids long. The CDR3 sequence: CSAWPEEETQYF. In nucleotides, the CDR3 is TGCAGTGCTTGGCCGGAGGAAGAGACCCAGTACTTC.

The rearrangement joins TRBV12-3 or TRBV12-4 to TRBJ2-7; D not resolved. V lost 0 bases, J lost 0 bases, and 3 bases lay in between. This CDR3 is 13 amino acids long. As DNA, the CDR3 is TGTGCCAGCAGTTTAGCAGGCTCCTACGAGCAGTACGTC. Protein sequence: CASSLAGSYEQYV.

CDR3 region: CASSLAPGELFF. For the CDR3, the DNA is TGTGCCAGCAGCTTAGCCCCCGGGGAGCTGTTTTTT. The J gene is TRBJ2-2, the V gene TRBV7-2; D uncertain. CDR3 length: 12 amino acids. The germline gives CDR1 SGHTA, CDR2 FQGNSA. Trimming removed 0 bases from V and 6 bases from J, with 2 bases in between.

V and J are TRBV3-1 and TRBJ2-7; 9 positions match TRBD2. From germline, CDR1 is LGHDT and CDR2 YNNKEL (reference sequence). CDR3 length: 14 amino acids. V was pared by 7 bases and J by 5 bases, with 9 bases of the junction left unmatched. CDR3 DNA sequence: TGTGCCAGCAAGACTAGCGGTTTTTCCAACGAGCAGTACTTC. Amino acids: CASKTSGFSNEQYF.

This chain joins TRBV12-3 or TRBV12-4 and TRBJ2-7; D tentatively fits TRBD1 or TRBD2 (5 bases each). The V gene lost 0 bases and the J gene lost 2 bases, with 11 bases spanning the gap. The CDR3 contains 15 residues. This CDR3 is CASSLAGRGTYEQYF. Written as DNA, the CDR3 is TGTGCCAGCAGTTTAGCTGGACGGGGCACCTACGAGCAGTACTTC.

This clonotype occurred a few times. The chain combines TRBV6-5 with TRBJ2-1; TRBD2 is a possible D gene (5 bases). The CDR3 spans 13 residues. CDR1 is MNHEY and CDR2 is SVGAGI in the germline V gene. Trimming shortened V by 10 bases and J by 5 bases, and 15 bases separated the two germline ends. DNA of the CDR3: TGTGCCACCCTAGCTACTCGTAACAATGAGCAGTTCTTC. Translation gives CATLATRNNEQFF.

Only a few counts were recorded for this clonotype. This rearrangement joins TRBV29-1 to TRBJ2-3; no clear D. V was shortened by 1 base and J by 4 bases, with 15 bases between the two germline ends. There are 15 residues in the CDR3. Germline V gene sequence: CDR1 SQVTM, CDR2 ANQGSEA. The DNA for the CDR3 is TGCAGCGTTGAAGGCGGTGCAAGGATGGCAGATACGCAGTATTTT. Translated: CSVEGGARMADTQYF.

This clonotype turned up a few times. The J gene is TRBJ2-7, the V gene TRBV20-1; D may correspond to TRBD1 or TRBD2 (5 bases each). Per germline, CDR1 DFQATT and CDR2 SNEGSKA (reference sequence). The CDR3 has 15 amino acids. Trimming shortened V by 6 bases and J by 5 bases, and 23 bases separated the two germline ends. The CDR3 DNA reads as TGCAGTGCAACCCATTTGACCGGGACGAGGGACGAGCAGTACTTC. Protein: CSATHLTGTRDEQYF.

This clonotype was recorded only once. V is TRBV3-1 and J is TRBJ1-2, with D possibly TRBD1 on 5 matching bases. Trimming shortened V by 4 bases and J by 9 bases, and 18 bases separated the two germline ends. The CDR3 consists of 14 residues. The germline CDR1 and CDR2 sequences are LGHDT and YNNKEL (reference sequence). CDR3 residues: CASSPFSRTRSYTF. The DNA of the CDR3 is TGTGCCAGCAGCCCCTTCTCCCGGACAAGAAGCTACACCTTC. Looking up the rest from reference TRBV3-1 and TRBJ1-2 gives the full variable domain: DTAVSQTPKYLVTQMGNDKSIKCEQNLGHDTMYWYKQDSKKFLKIMFSYNNKELIINETVPNRFSPKSPDKAHLNLHINSLELGDSAVYFCASSPFSRTRSYTFGSGTRLTVV.

This clonotype has only a few counts. This rearrangement joins TRBV9 to TRBJ2-4; D is unclear. V was clipped by 0 bases and J by 0 bases, with 10 bases between them. This CDR3 has 16 amino acids. Germline V lookup: CDR1 SGDLS, CDR2 YYNGEE. The CDR3, as DNA: TGTGCCAGCAGCGTAGGTGACACCCTAGCCAAAAACATTCAGTACTTC. This encodes CASSVGDTLAKNIQYF. The full variable domain, rest sourced from reference TRBV9 and TRBJ2-4, is DSGVTQTPKHLITATGQRVTLRCSPRSGDLSVYWYQQSLDQGLQFLIQYYNGEERAKGNILERFSAQQFPDLHSELNLSSLELGDSALYFCASSVGDTLAKNIQYFGAGTRLSVL.

The gene calls are TRBV5-1 and TRBJ1-2; unclear D gene. This CDR3 has 16 amino acids. Trimming took off 4 bases at V and 4 bases at J, with 20 bases between the two ends. Germline V gene sequence: CDR1 SGHRS, CDR2 YFSETQ. In nucleotides, the CDR3 is TGCGCCAGCAGCGGCACCACGGGAGGAATCTTCTATGGCTACACCTTC. Amino acids: CASSGTTGGIFYGYTF.

There are many counts of this clonotype. One junction end does not reproduce the germline sequence, and a read error may be involved. V gene TRBV7-2 combines with J gene TRBJ1-5, with no clear D. Germline V gene data show CDR1 as SGHTA and CDR2 as FQGNSA. The CDR3 runs 15 residues. The CDR3 loop reads CASSLVADSNQPQHF. In DNA, the CDR3 is TGCGCCAGCAGCTTGGTGGCGGATAGCAATCAGCCCCAGCATTTT.

The rearrangement joins TRBV27 to TRBJ1-2; D is undetermined. Trimming left V 5 bases short and J 7 bases short, with 14 bases between. CDR3 length: 13 residues. Germline V gene lookup returns CDR1 MNHEY and CDR2 SMNVEV (reference sequence). The CDR3 is CASSRRHSTGYTF. For the CDR3, the DNA is TGTGCCAGCAGTCGGCGACATTCGACTGGCTACACCTTC.

This clonotype came up a few times. The CDR3 loop reads CASSPDVGRTYNEQFF. The CDR3 region has the DNA TGTGCCAGCAGCCCGGACGTGGGGAGGACCTACAATGAGCAGTTCTTC. J is TRBJ2-1 and V is TRBV5-6; tentative D call: TRBD2 (6 bases). The ends were cut back, 4 bases at V and 2 bases at J, with 16 bases in the middle. The CDR3 has 16 residues. Germline values: CDR1 SGHDT, CDR2 YYEEEE.

Only a few counts were recorded for this clonotype. The CDR3 region is CSARLSSGGATDTQYF. The DNA of the CDR3 is TGCAGTGCTAGGCTATCTAGCGGGGGGGCCACAGATACGCAGTATTTT. The chain combines TRBV20-1 with TRBJ2-3; 12 bases are a match to TRBD2. The CDR3 runs 16 residues. CDR1 and CDR2 from the germline V gene are DFQATT and SNEGSKA (reference sequence). V dropped 3 bases and J dropped 2; count of bases not matched to a gene: 6.

Only a few counts were recorded for this clonotype. In nucleotides, the CDR3 is TGTGCCAGCAATCATCCTAACTATGGCTACACCTTC. Its translation: CASNHPNYGYTF. The rearrangement joins TRBV7-2 to TRBJ1-2; D gene ambiguous. This CDR3 is 12 amino acids long. V was cut by 7 bases and J by 0 bases, with 6 bases left in between. Germline values: CDR1 SGHTA, CDR2 FQGNSA.

This clonotype was found a few times. The V gene is TRBV7-2, the J gene TRBJ1-2; D possibly corresponds to TRBD1 (6 bases). Germline CDR1 is SGHTA and CDR2 is FQGNSA. This CDR3 is 14 amino acids long. The ends were cut back, 3 bases at V and 2 bases at J, with 10 bases in the middle. CDR3 nucleotides: TGTGCCAGCAGCTTGGGGACACAAAACTATGGCTACACCTTC. The encoded protein is CASSLGTQNYGYTF.

This clonotype was seen more than once but under ten times. This rearrangement joins TRBV6-5 to TRBJ2-7, with D possibly TRBD2 on 5 matching bases. V gave up 10 bases and J gave up 6 bases, with 19 bases separating them. The V gene's germline CDR1 is MNHEY and CDR2 SVGAGI. CDR3 length: 13 amino acids. This CDR3 is CATQTGIFGEQYF. Written as DNA, the CDR3 is TGTGCCACACAGACGGGGATCTTCGGCGAGCAGTACTTC.

The chain employs TRBV12-3 or TRBV12-4 and TRBJ2-1; D is unresolved. V was shortened by 7 bases and J by 6 bases, with 7 bases between the two germline ends. The CDR3 has 11 residues. In DNA, the CDR3 is TGTGCCAGCAAAGTCATCAATGAGCAGTTCTTC. The encoded protein is CASKVINEQFF.

The table lists this clonotype with a few counts. The chain couples TRBV4-2 to TRBJ1-1; a weak D match, TRBD1 (5 bases). The CDR3 is 14 residues long. Germline V gene lookup returns CDR1 LGHNA and CDR2 YNFKEQ. The ends were cut back, 6 bases at V and 2 bases at J, with 13 bases in the middle. CDR3 coding DNA: TGTGCCAGCAGGGGTGGGGGGATCAACACTGAAGCTTTCTTT. This gives the protein CASRGGGINTEAFF.

The chain combines TRBV4-3 with TRBJ2-5, with 15 bases aligning to TRBD2. CDR1 LGHNA and CDR2 YSLEER come from the germline V gene. CDR3 length: 16 residues. The V and J ends lost 3 bases and 4 bases, in that order; junction bases with no gene match: 3. The CDR3 DNA reads as TGCGCCAGCAGCCAGACGGGACTAGCGGGAGGAGAGACCCAGTACTTC. Translation gives CASSQTGLAGGETQYF.

The rearrangement joins TRBV5-1 to TRBJ2-4; a possible D gene is TRBD1 (6 bases). V shed 6 bases and J shed 4 bases, with 20 bases lying between them. The V gene's germline CDR1 is SGHRS and CDR2 YFSETQ. This CDR3 region has 16 residues. CDR3 protein: CASTEPRLGAKNIQYF. CDR3 sequence (DNA): TGCGCCAGCACCGAACCGCGATTGGGGGCGAAAAACATTCAGTACTTC.

This clonotype was seen at least ten times. This chain joins TRBV20-1 and TRBJ1-1; D possibly corresponds to TRBD1 (5 bases). Germline CDR1 is DFQATT and CDR2 is SNEGSKA (reference sequence). V dropped 0 bases and J dropped 5 bases, with 13 bases sitting between them. The CDR3 covers 14 residues. Written as DNA, the CDR3 is TGCAGTGCTAGAGATCTTGGGGGAGGGACTGAAGCTTTCTTT. It encodes CSARDLGGGTEAFF.

CDR3 nucleotide sequence: TGTGCCAGCAGCCCCGGGGGGGCCGGTAACTATGGCTACACCTTC. Its protein product is CASSPGGAGNYGYTF. V is TRBV6-1 and J is TRBJ1-2; maybe TRBD1 (6 bases). CDR1 MNHNS and CDR2 SASEGT come from the germline V gene. The V gene lost 6 bases and the J gene lost 1 base, with 15 bases spanning the gap. The CDR3 covers 15 residues.

The rearrangement links TRBV9 to TRBJ1-1, with 10 bases lining up with TRBD1. This CDR3 has 14 residues. Per the germline V gene, CDR1 is SGDLS and CDR2 is YYNGEE. Trimming cost V 3 bases and J 4 bases; bases outside gene matches: 3. The CDR3 protein is CASSGTGGATEAFF. For the CDR3, the DNA is TGTGCCAGCAGCGGGACAGGGGGTGCCACTGAAGCTTTCTTT.

A few counts support this clonotype. V gene TRBV7-2 combines with J gene TRBJ2-1; D perhaps matches TRBD2 (6 bases). V lost 5 bases and J lost 4, with 15 bases in between. Germline lookup yields CDR1 SGHTA and CDR2 FQGNSA. The CDR3 runs to 15 residues. CDR3 sequence reads: CASSLRLGPYNEQFF. The DNA of the CDR3 is TGTGCCAGCAGCCTAAGACTAGGCCCTTACAATGAGCAGTTCTTC.

This clonotype was seen a few times. J is TRBJ2-3 and V is TRBV3-1, with TRBD1 as a possible D gene (6 bases). The germline CDR1 and CDR2 sequences are LGHDT and YNNKEL (reference sequence). V was cut by 1 base and J by 8 bases, with 10 bases left in between. CDR3 length equals 13 residues. CDR3 sequence: CASSQAPQGTQYF. CDR3 DNA sequence: TGTGCCAGCAGCCAAGCGCCACAGGGTACGCAGTATTTT.

This chain uses TRBV7-2 with TRBJ2-2; D is possibly TRBD2 (7 bases). The germline V gene encodes CDR1 SGHTA and CDR2 FQGNSA. Trimming removed 5 bases at V and 2 bases at J, with 15 bases between. The CDR3 extends over 16 amino acids. DNA for the CDR3: TGTGCCAGCAGCGTGGCGGGGGCTCAAAACACCGGGGAGCTGTTTTTT. It specifies CASSVAGAQNTGELFF.

V and J are TRBV20-1 and TRBJ1-2, with TRBD1 matching over 8 bases. Unmatched junction bases numbered 7, after V lost 3 bases and J lost 4 bases. Germline CDR1 DFQATT, CDR2 SNEGSKA (reference sequence). The CDR3 runs 14 residues. The CDR3 sequence: CSASLQGAGYGYTF. In DNA form, the CDR3 reads TGCAGTGCTAGTTTGCAGGGGGCAGGCTATGGCTACACCTTC.

This clonotype was counted a few times. The chain links TRBV5-5 to TRBJ2-1, with 10 bases matching TRBD2. The CDR3 runs 14 residues. Germline V gives CDR1 SGHKS, CDR2 YYEKEE (reference sequence). Trimming at V came to 3 bases and at J to 6 bases, leaving 3 bases not matched to a gene. The CDR3 region is CASSSLAGINEQFF. DNA of the CDR3: TGTGCCAGCAGCTCACTAGCGGGAATCAATGAGCAGTTCTTC.